Listed below are T cell receptor beta chains from one sample, sequenced in a study of shared clonotypes between healthy human individuals. Sequencing was performed with immunoSEQ multiplex PCR; in TCRdb, only in-frame clones are kept and a portion is missing. The sample shows some 2,400,000 clones, nearly 97% of them seen only once. Sequenced sample: naive CD4+ T cells sorted from blood. The receptor source for this set is a man between 18 and 29 years old in good health. Both conserved end residues are part of each CDR3. Each record gives: D gene, clone size, CDR3 length, V gene, J gene, CDR3 protein, CDR3 DNA. D genes are given only for firm matches. Expanded clones get a size class; other rows say once, few or many, or leave the size out.

D gene: -; clone size: -; CDR3 length: 16; V gene: TRBV6-1; J gene: TRBJ1-1; CDR3 protein: CASSERRPGGNTEAFF; CDR3 DNA: TGTGCCAGCAGTGAAAGGCGGCCCGGAGGTAACACTGAAGCTTTCTTT
D gene: -; clone size: -; CDR3 length: 13; V gene: TRBV4-1; J gene: TRBJ2-7; CDR3 protein: CASSQVSGPEQYF; CDR3 DNA: TGCGCCAGCAGCCAAGTAAGCGGGCCCGAGCAGTACTTC
D gene: -; clone size: -; CDR3 length: 12; V gene: TRBV6-6; J gene: TRBJ2-1; CDR3 protein: CASKDSNNEQFF; CDR3 DNA: TGTGCCAGCAAGGACTCGAACAATGAGCAGTTCTTC
D gene: -; clone size: -; CDR3 length: 11; V gene: TRBV2; J gene: TRBJ2-5; CDR3 protein: CASEVLETQYF; CDR3 DNA: TGTGCCAGCGAGGTCCTGGAGACCCAGTACTTC
D gene: -; clone size: -; CDR3 length: 16; V gene: TRBV9; J gene: TRBJ2-7; CDR3 protein: CASSVDPGSTTYEQYF; CDR3 DNA: TGTGCCAGCAGCGTGGACCCGGGGTCTACCACCTACGAGCAGTACTTC
D gene: TRBD2; clone size: -; CDR3 length: 16; V gene: TRBV10-3; J gene: TRBJ2-7; CDR3 protein: CAISESASGITYEQYF; CDR3 DNA: TGTGCCATCAGTGAGTCGGCCAGCGGGATAACCTACGAGCAGTACTTC
D gene: -; clone size: -; CDR3 length: 16; V gene: TRBV5-1; J gene: TRBJ2-1; CDR3 protein: CASSNASRAFYNEQFF; CDR3 DNA: TGCGCCAGCAGCAATGCTAGCAGGGCGTTCTACAATGAGCAGTTCTTC
D gene: -; clone size: -; CDR3 length: 12; V gene: TRBV28; J gene: TRBJ1-6; CDR3 protein: CASSFGDRSLHF; CDR3 DNA: TGTGCCAGCAGTTTCGGGGATAGGTCCCTCCACTTT
D gene: -; clone size: once; CDR3 length: 13; V gene: TRBV28; J gene: TRBJ1-2; CDR3 protein: CASSLGTVYGYTF; CDR3 DNA: TGTGCCAGCAGTCTGGGGACGGTCTATGGCTACACCTTC
D gene: -; clone size: -; CDR3 length: 15; V gene: TRBV5-1; J gene: TRBJ1-1; CDR3 protein: CASSLDGVMNTEAFF; CDR3 DNA: TGCGCCAGCAGCTTAGACGGCGTCATGAACACTGAAGCTTTCTTT
D gene: -; clone size: -; CDR3 length: 17; V gene: TRBV5-4; J gene: TRBJ1-3; CDR3 protein: CASSLAGQSGSGNTIYF; CDR3 DNA: TGTGCCAGCAGCTTGGCCGGGCAGTCGGGCTCTGGAAACACCATATATTTT
D gene: -; clone size: -; CDR3 length: 14; V gene: TRBV5-4; J gene: TRBJ2-1; CDR3 protein: CASSLEGSYNEQFF; CDR3 DNA: TGTGCCAGCAGCTTGGAAGGCAGCTACAATGAGCAGTTCTTC
D gene: -; clone size: -; CDR3 length: 13; V gene: TRBV19; J gene: TRBJ1-1; CDR3 protein: CASSHEAATEAFF; CDR3 DNA: TGTGCCAGTAGTCATGAGGCCGCCACTGAAGCTTTCTTT
D gene: -; clone size: -; CDR3 length: 14; V gene: TRBV6-6; J gene: TRBJ2-1; CDR3 protein: CASSSGQLFNEQFF; CDR3 DNA: TGTGCCAGCAGCTCCGGACAGCTTTTTAATGAGCAGTTCTTC
D gene: -; clone size: -; CDR3 length: 14; V gene: TRBV2; J gene: TRBJ1-1; CDR3 protein: CASSEQGLNTEAFF; CDR3 DNA: TGTGCCAGCAGCGAGCAGGGGTTAAACACTGAAGCTTTCTTT
D gene: -; clone size: -; CDR3 length: 13; V gene: TRBV5-1; J gene: TRBJ2-3; CDR3 protein: CASRPGAEGTQYF; CDR3 DNA: TGCGCCAGCAGACCCGGGGCGGAAGGTACGCAGTATTTT
D gene: -; clone size: -; CDR3 length: 13; V gene: TRBV6-5; J gene: TRBJ2-1; CDR3 protein: CASSPATRHEQFF; CDR3 DNA: TGTGCCAGCAGCCCCGCCACCCGCCATGAGCAGTTCTTC
D gene: -; clone size: -; CDR3 length: 14; V gene: TRBV5-1; J gene: TRBJ2-7; CDR3 protein: CASSFTSTTYEQYF; CDR3 DNA: TGCGCCAGCAGCTTTACGTCCACCACCTACGAGCAGTACTTC
D gene: -; clone size: -; CDR3 length: 12; V gene: TRBV27; J gene: TRBJ1-4; CDR3 protein: CASSGAREKLFF; CDR3 DNA: TGTGCCAGCAGTGGGGCCCGGGAAAAACTGTTTTTT
D gene: -; clone size: -; CDR3 length: 15; V gene: TRBV7-3; J gene: TRBJ2-3; CDR3 protein: CASSYAGLSTDTQYF; CDR3 DNA: TGTGCCAGCAGCTACGCGGGACTGAGCACAGATACGCAGTATTTT
D gene: TRBD1; clone size: once; CDR3 length: 12; V gene: TRBV19; J gene: TRBJ2-7; CDR3 protein: CASGTGGYEQYF; CDR3 DNA: TGTGCCAGTGGGACAGGGGGCTACGAGCAGTACTTC
D gene: -; clone size: -; CDR3 length: 17; V gene: TRBV27; J gene: TRBJ2-6; CDR3 protein: CASSLGTPSSGANVLTF; CDR3 DNA: TGTGCCAGCAGTTTAGGGACACCGAGCTCTGGGGCCAACGTCCTGACTTTC
D gene: TRBD1; clone size: -; CDR3 length: 16; V gene: TRBV7-2; J gene: TRBJ2-2; CDR3 protein: CASSSFRTGTTGELFF; CDR3 DNA: TGTGCCAGCAGTTCCTTCCGGACAGGGACCACCGGGGAGCTGTTTTTT
D gene: -; clone size: -; CDR3 length: 14; V gene: TRBV5-6; J gene: TRBJ1-6; CDR3 protein: CASRTTGGNSPLHF; CDR3 DNA: TGTGCCAGCAGAACGACGGGGGGGAATTCACCCCTCCACTTT
D gene: -; clone size: -; CDR3 length: 14; V gene: TRBV5-8; J gene: TRBJ1-1; CDR3 protein: CASRQRTENTEAFF; CDR3 DNA: TGTGCCAGCAGACAGAGGACAGAGAACACTGAAGCTTTCTTT
D gene: TRBD2; clone size: -; CDR3 length: 13; V gene: TRBV6-1; J gene: TRBJ2-1; CDR3 protein: CASRLAGGNEQFF; CDR3 DNA: TGTGCCAGCAGACTAGCGGGGGGTAATGAGCAGTTCTTC
D gene: TRBD1; clone size: -; CDR3 length: 15; V gene: TRBV5-1; J gene: TRBJ1-3; CDR3 protein: CASSPTGTAGNTIYF; CDR3 DNA: TGCGCCAGCAGCCCGACCGGGACAGCCGGAAACACCATATATTTT
D gene: TRBD2; clone size: -; CDR3 length: 17; V gene: TRBV4-1; J gene: TRBJ2-1; CDR3 protein: CASSRTSGGPSYNEQFF; CDR3 DNA: TGCGCCAGCAGCCGGACTAGCGGGGGCCCCTCCTACAATGAGCAGTTCTTC
D gene: TRBD1; clone size: -; CDR3 length: 14; V gene: TRBV5-1; J gene: TRBJ1-2; CDR3 protein: CASSNGQGGYGYTF; CDR3 DNA: TGCGCCAGCAGCAATGGACAGGGAGGGTATGGCTACACCTTC
D gene: -; clone size: -; CDR3 length: 16; V gene: TRBV6-1; J gene: TRBJ1-5; CDR3 protein: CASSEGYTSRNQPQHF; CDR3 DNA: TGTGCCAGCAGTGAAGGTTACACCTCCCGCAATCAGCCCCAGCATTTT
D gene: -; clone size: -; CDR3 length: 15; V gene: TRBV18; J gene: TRBJ2-3; CDR3 protein: CASSPRLRGTDTQYF; CDR3 DNA: TGTGCCAGCTCACCAAGATTACGGGGCACAGATACGCAGTATTTT
D gene: -; clone size: -; CDR3 length: 15; V gene: TRBV7-9; J gene: TRBJ2-1; CDR3 protein: CASSPRRGGYNEQFF; CDR3 DNA: TGTGCCAGCAGCCCCCGCAGGGGCGGGTACAATGAGCAGTTCTTC
D gene: -; clone size: -; CDR3 length: 12; V gene: TRBV5-1; J gene: TRBJ2-5; CDR3 protein: CASSLVEETQYF; CDR3 DNA: TGCGCCAGCAGTCTGGTAGAAGAGACCCAGTACTTC